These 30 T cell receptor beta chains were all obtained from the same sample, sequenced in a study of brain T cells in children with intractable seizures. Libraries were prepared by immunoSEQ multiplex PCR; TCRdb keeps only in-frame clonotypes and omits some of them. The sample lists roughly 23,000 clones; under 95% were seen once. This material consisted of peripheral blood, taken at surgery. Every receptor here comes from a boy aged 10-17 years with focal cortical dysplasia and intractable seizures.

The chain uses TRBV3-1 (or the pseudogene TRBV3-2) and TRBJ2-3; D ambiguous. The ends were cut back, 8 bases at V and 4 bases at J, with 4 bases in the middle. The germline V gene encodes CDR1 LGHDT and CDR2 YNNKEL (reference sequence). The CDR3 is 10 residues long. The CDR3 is CASHPDTQYF. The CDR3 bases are TGTGCCAGCCACCCAGATACGCAGTATTTT.

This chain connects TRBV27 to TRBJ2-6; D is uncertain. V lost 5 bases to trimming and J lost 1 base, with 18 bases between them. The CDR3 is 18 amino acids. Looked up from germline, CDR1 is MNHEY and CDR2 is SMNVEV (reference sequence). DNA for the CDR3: TGTGCCAGCAGTCCGCCGGGTAGGTTACCTTCTGGGGCCAACGTCCTGACTTTC. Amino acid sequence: CASSPPGRLPSGANVLTF.

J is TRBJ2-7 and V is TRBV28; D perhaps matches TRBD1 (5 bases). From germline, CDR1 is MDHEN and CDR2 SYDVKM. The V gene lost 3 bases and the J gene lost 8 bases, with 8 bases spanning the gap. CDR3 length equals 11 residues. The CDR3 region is CASSFGQQQYF. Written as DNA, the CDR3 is TGTGCCAGCAGTTTCGGACAACAGCAGTACTTC. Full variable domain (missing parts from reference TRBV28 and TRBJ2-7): DVKVTQSSRYLVKRTGEKVFLECVQDMDHENMFWYRQDPGLGLRLIYFSYDVKMKEKGDIPEGYSVSREKKERFSLILESASTNQTSMYLCASSFGQQQYFGPGTRLTVT.

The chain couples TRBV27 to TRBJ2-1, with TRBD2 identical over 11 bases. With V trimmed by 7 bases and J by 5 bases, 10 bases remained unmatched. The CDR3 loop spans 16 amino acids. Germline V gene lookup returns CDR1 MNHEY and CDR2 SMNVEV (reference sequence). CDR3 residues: CASTDYSGGVNNEQFF. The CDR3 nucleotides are TGTGCCAGCACCGACTATAGCGGGGGGGTTAACAATGAGCAGTTCTTC.

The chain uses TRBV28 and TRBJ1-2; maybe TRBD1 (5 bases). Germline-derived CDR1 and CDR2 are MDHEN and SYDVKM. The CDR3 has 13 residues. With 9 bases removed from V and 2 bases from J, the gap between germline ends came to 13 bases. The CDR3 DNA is TGTGCCAGTGGGGGAGAACCAAACTATGGCTACACCTTC. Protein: CASGGEPNYGYTF.

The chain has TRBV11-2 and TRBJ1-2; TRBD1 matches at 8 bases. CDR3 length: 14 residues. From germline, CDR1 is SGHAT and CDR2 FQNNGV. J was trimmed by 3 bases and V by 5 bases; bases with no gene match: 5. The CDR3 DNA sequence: TGTGCCAGCAGCCAGGACAGGGTCGACTATGGCTACACCTTC. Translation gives CASSQDRVDYGYTF. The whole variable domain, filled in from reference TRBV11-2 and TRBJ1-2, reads EAGVAQSPRYKIIEKRQSVAFWCNPISGHATLYWYQQILGQGPKLLIQFQNNGVVDDSQLPKDRFSAERLKGVDSTLKIQPAKLEDSAVYLCASSQDRVDYGYTFGSGTRLTVV.

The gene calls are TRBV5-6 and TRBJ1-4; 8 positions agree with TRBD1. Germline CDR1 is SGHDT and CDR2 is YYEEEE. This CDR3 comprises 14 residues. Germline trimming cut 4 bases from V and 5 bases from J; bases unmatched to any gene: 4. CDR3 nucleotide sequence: TGTGCCAGCAGCCAAGGACAGGGCAATGAAAAACTGTTTTTT. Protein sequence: CASSQGQGNEKLFF.

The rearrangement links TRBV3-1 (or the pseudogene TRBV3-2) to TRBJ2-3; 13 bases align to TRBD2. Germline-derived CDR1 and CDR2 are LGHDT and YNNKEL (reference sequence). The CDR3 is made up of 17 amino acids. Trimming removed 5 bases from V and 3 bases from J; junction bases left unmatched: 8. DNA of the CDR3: TGTGCCAGCAGCAGGACTAGCGGGAGTGCGCGGACAGATACGCAGTATTTT. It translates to CASSRTSGSARTDTQYF.

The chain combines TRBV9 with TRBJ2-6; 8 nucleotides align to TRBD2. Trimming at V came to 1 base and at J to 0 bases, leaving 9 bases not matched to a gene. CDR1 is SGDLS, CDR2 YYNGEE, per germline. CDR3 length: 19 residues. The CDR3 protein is CASSVTFLAGSSGANVLTF. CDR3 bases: TGTGCCAGCAGCGTAACTTTTCTAGCGGGTTCCTCTGGGGCCAACGTCCTGACTTTC.

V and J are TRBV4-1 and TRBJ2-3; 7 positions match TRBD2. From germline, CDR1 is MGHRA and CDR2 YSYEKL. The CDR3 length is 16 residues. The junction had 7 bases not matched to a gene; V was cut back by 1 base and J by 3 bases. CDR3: CASSQVGRGGTDTQYF. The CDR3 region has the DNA TGCGCCAGCAGCCAAGTCGGGCGGGGAGGGACAGATACGCAGTATTTT.

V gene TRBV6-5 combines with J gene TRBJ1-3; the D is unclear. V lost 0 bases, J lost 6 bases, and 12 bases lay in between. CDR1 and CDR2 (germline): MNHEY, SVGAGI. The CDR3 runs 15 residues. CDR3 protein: CASSYSLAFLNTIYF. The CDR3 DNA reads TGTGCCAGCAGTTACTCGCTGGCCTTCTTAAACACCATATATTTT.

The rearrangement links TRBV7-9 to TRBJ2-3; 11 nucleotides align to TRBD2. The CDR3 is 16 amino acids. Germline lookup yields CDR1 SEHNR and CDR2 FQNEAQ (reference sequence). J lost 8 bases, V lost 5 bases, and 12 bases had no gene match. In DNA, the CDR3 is TGTGCCAGCAGCCCGGGACTAGCGGCCAAGCTTGGTACGCAGTATTTT. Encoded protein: CASSPGLAAKLGTQYF.

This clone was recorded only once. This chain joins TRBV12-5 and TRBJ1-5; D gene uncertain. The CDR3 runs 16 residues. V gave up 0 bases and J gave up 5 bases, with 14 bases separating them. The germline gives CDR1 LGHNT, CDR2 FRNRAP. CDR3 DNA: TGTGCTAGTGGTTTGGTACTCGGTAGCGGTCATCAGCCCCAGCATTTT. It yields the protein CASGLVLGSGHQPQHF.

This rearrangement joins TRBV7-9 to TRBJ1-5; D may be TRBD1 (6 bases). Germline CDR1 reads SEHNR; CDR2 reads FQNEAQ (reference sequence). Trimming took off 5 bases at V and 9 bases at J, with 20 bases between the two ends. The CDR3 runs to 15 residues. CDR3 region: CASSLVQGTAGPQHF. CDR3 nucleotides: TGTGCCAGCAGCCTGGTTCAGGGGACGGCAGGGCCCCAGCATTTT. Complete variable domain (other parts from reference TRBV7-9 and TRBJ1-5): DTGVSQNPRHKITKRGQNVTFRCDPISEHNRLYWYRQTLGQGPEFLTYFQNEAQLEKSRLLSDRFSAERPKGSFSTLEIQRTEQGDSAMYLCASSLVQGTAGPQHFGDGTRLSIL.

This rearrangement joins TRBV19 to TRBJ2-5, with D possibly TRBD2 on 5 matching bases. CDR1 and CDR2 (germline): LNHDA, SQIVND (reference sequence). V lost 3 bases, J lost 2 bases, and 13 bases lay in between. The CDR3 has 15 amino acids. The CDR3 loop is CASSMRASPQETQYF. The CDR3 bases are TGTGCCAGTAGTATGAGGGCTAGCCCACAAGAGACCCAGTACTTC.

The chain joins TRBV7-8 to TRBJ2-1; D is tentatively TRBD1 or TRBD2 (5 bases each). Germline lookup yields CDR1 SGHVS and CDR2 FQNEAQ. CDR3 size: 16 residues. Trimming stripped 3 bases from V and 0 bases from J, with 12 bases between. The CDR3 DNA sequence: TGTGCCAGCAGCTTGCACGGGGCAATCTCCTACAATGAGCAGTTCTTC. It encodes CASSLHGAISYNEQFF.

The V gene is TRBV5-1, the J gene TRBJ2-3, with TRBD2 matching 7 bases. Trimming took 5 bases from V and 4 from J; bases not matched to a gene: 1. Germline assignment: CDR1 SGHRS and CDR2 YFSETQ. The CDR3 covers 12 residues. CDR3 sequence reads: CASSGGADTQYF. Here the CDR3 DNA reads TGCGCCAGCAGTGGGGGGGCAGATACGCAGTATTTT.

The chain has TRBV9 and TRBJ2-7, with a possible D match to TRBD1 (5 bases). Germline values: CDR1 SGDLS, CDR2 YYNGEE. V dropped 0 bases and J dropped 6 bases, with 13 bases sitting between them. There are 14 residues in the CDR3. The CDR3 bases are TGTGCCAGCAGCGTAGATCTCAGGGTAGGCGAGCAGTACTTC. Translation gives CASSVDLRVGEQYF.

Here the CDR3 DNA reads TGTGCCAGCAGCCCCAGGGGGTCAAACACCGGGGAGCTGTTTTTT. This codes for CASSPRGSNTGELFF. The chain combines TRBV28 with TRBJ2-2, with 7 nucleotides matching TRBD1. The germline gives CDR1 MDHEN, CDR2 SYDVKM. The ends lost 6 bases at V and 2 bases at J; junction bases unmatched: 6. CDR3 length: 15 amino acids.

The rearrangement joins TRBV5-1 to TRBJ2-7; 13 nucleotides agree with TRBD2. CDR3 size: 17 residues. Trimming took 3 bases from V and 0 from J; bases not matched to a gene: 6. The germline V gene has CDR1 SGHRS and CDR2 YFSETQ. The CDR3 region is CASSSRLAGGISYEQYF. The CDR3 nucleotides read TGCGCCAGCAGCTCGCGACTAGCGGGGGGCATCTCCTACGAGCAGTACTTC.

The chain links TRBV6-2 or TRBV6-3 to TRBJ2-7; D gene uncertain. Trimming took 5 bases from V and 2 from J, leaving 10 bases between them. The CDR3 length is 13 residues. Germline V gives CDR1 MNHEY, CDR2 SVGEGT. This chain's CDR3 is CASSPRETYEQYV. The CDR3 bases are TGTGCCAGCAGTCCCCGTGAAACCTACGAGCAGTACGTC.

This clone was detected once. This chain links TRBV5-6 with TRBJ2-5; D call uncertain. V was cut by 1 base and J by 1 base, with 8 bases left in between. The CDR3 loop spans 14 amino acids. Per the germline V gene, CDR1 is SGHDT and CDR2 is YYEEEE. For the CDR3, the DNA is TGTGCCAGCAGCTTGAGGTGGACCCAAGAGACCCAGTACTTC. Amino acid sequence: CASSLRWTQETQYF.

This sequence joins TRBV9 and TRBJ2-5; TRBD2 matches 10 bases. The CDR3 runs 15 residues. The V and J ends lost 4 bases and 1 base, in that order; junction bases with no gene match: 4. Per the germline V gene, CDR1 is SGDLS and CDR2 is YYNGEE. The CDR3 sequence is CASSPSSGGQETQYF. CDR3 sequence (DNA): TGTGCCAGCAGCCCTTCTAGCGGGGGCCAAGAGACCCAGTACTTC.

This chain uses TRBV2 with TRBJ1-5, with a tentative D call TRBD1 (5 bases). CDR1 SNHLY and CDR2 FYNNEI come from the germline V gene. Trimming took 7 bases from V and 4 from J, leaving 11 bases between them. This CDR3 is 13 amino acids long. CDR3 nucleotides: TGTGCCAGCACCCGGGGCCGAAATCAGCCCCAGCATTTT. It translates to CASTRGRNQPQHF.

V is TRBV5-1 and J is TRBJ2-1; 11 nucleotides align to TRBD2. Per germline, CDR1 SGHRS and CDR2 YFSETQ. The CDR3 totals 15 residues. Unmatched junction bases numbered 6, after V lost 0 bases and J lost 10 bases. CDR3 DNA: TGCGCCAGCAGCTTGGCTAGCGGGGGGCTGGGGGAGCAGTTCTTC. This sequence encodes CASSLASGGLGEQFF.

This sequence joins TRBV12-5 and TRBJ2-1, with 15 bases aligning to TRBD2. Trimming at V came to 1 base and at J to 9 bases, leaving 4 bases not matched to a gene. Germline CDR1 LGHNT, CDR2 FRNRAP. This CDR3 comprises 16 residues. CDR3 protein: CASGLGTSGRASEQFF. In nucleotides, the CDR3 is TGTGCTAGTGGTTTGGGGACTAGCGGGAGGGCCAGTGAGCAGTTCTTC.

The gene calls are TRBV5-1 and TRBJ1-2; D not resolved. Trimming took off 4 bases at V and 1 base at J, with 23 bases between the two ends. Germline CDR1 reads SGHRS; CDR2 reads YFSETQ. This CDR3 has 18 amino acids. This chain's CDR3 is CASSGGSGEFYVNYGYTF. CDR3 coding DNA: TGCGCCAGCAGCGGCGGGTCGGGTGAATTTTACGTTAACTATGGCTACACCTTC.

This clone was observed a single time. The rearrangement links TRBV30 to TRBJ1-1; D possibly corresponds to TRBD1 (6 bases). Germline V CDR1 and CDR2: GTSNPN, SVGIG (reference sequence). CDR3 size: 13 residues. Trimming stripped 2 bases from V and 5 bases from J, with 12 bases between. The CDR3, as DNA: TGTGCCTGGAGTTATACAGGGCGGACTGAAGCTTTCTTT. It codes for CAWSYTGRTEAFF.

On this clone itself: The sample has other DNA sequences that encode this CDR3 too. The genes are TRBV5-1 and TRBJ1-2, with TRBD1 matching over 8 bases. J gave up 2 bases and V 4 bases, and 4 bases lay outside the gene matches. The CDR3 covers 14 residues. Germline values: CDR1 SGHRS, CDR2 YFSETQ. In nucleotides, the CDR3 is TGCGCCAGCAGCCTTACAGGGGGAAACTATGGCTACACCTTC. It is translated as CASSLTGGNYGYTF.

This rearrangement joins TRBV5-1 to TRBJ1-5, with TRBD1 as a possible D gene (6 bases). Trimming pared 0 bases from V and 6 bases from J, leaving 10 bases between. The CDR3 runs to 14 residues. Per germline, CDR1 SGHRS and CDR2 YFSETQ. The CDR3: CASSLEGGAQPQHF. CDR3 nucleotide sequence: TGCGCCAGCAGCTTGGAGGGGGGGGCTCAGCCCCAGCATTTT.